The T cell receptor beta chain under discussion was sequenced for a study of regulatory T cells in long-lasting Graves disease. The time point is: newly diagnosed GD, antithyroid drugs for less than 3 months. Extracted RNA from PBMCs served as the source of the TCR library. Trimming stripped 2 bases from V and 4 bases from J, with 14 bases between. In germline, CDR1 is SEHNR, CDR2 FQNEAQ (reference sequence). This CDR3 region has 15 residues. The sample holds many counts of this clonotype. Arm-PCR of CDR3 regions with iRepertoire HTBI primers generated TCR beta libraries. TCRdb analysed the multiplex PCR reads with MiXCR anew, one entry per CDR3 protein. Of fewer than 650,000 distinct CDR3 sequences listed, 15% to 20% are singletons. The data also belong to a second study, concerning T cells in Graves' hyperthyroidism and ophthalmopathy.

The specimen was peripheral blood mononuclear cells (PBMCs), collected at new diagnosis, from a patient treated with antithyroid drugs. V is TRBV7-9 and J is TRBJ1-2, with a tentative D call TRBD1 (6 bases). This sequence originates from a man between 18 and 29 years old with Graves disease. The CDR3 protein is CASSLNRVPIYGYTF. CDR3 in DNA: TGTGCCAGCAGCTTAAACAGGGTGCCGATCTATGGCTACACCTTC.